This TCR beta chain was sequenced in a study of T-cell memory formation after mild COVID-19. For the study at large: In these data, TCR clusters were largely donor specific.

TCRdb processed the 5' RACE reads anew with MiXCR; each CDR3 protein has one entry. Seen here are just under 550,000 distinct CDR3 sequences, just over 20% observed once, and the top ten hold around 13%. Whole-study findings and limits: Confirmation was lacking for SARS-CoV-2 specificity of second-wave clones that peaked on day 37.

To note about this clonotype: Antigen specificity is unknown.

The sequenced sample was PBMCs or a T cell subset sorted from them (not recorded which). This receptor was obtained from an adult woman who had mild COVID-19 (a few samples of this study predate the infection). Cell type and time point are not known.

This CDR3 reads CASSLPAGSDTEAFF. CDR3 coding DNA: TGTGCCAGCAGTTTGCCGGCCGGGTCTGACACTGAAGCTTTCTTT. The rearrangement uses TRBV12-3 or TRBV12-4 and TRBJ1-1; the D is unclear. Trimming left V 3 bases short and J 3 bases short, with 14 bases between. The CDR3 is 15 amino acids.